This T cell receptor (beta chain) was retrieved from a study of T cells in lung cancer brain metastases. On the study more broadly: A median approximately 300 days separated primary and brain metastasis sampling.

In the case of this clone: Its antigen is unknown.

The table came from immunoSEQ multiplex PCR; TCRdb's copy has only in-frame clones and leaves some out. Of thousands of clones listed, roughly 87% were seen once; the top ten hold 3% to 4%. General study results and limits: Paired lesions shared few clones; most were lesion-specific (mean Morisita roughly 0.25). Unique productive clones were significantly fewer in brain metastases: median approximately 1,600 versus 4,100.

Per germline, CDR1 MNHNS and CDR2 SASEGT. V dropped 4 bases and J dropped 8 bases, with 14 bases sitting between them. The CDR3 extends over 14 amino acids. The material sequenced was tumor tissue from the primary lung tumor. The sequence was collected from a woman between 50 and 59 years old with non-small cell lung cancer. The chain employs TRBV6-1 and TRBJ1-4; weak D call: TRBD1 (6 bases). The CDR3 is CASSARGLREKLFF. CDR3 nucleotide sequence: TGTGCCAGCAGTGCCAGGGGTCTTAGAGAAAAACTGTTTTTT.